This T cell receptor beta chain appears in the sequencing data of a study of metastatic and nonmetastatic thyroid tumors. No treatment of any kind had been given to any patient before thyroid surgery. The germline V gene has CDR1 MNHNS and CDR2 SASEGT. CDR3 length equals 14 residues. The table lists this clone with a few counts. This may be a read error, as it is one base from a much larger clone. With MiXCR, TCRdb called clones anew from the PCR reads. The sample consists of thousands of clones, roughly 25% of them appearing once. This rearrangement joins TRBV6-1 to TRBJ1-4, with D possibly matching TRBD1 (6 bases). This clonotype originated in a male donor with papillary thyroid cancer or a benign thyroid nodule (not recorded which). Some clones in this sample may be carry-over from other donors' samples. The source material was adjacent normal tissue. In DNA form, the CDR3 reads TGTGCCTGCAGCCGACAGGCAACTAATGAAAAACTGTTTTTT. It translates to CACSRQATNEKLFF.